This record looks at one T cell receptor (beta chain) sequence and its context. No antigen is known for it. The sample originates from a study of T cell responses to AZD1222 COVID-19 vaccine. Study results and caveats: White British ancestry dominated among donors, who included more females, and clonal diversity was possibly underestimated. Variant regions that are unmutated are reportedly the target of nearly half of spike-specific TCRs.

Sequenced by immunoSEQ multiplex PCR; TCRdb stores in-frame clones only, minus some. The table includes over 65,000 clones, around nine tenths detected once. Researchers grouped second doses given at about 4 or about 12 weeks into one pool. V shed 5 bases and J shed 2 bases, with 16 bases lying between them. Germline lookup yields CDR1 SGHAT and CDR2 FQNNGV. There are 16 residues in the CDR3. The rearrangement joins TRBV11-2 to TRBJ2-4; maybe TRBD2 (6 bases). The origin of this receptor is an adult who received the AZD1222 COVID-19 vaccine. This sample comprised peripheral blood, obtained 28 days after the second AZD1222 dose. The CDR3 here is CASSPTLGGTKNIQYF. The CDR3 DNA sequence: TGTGCCAGCAGCCCAACGCTCGGAGGGACCAAAAACATTCAGTACTTC.